What follows describes a single T cell receptor beta chain. Its cognate antigen is unknown. The table came from immunoSEQ multiplex PCR; TCRdb's copy has only in-frame clones and leaves some out. The table lists 120,000 or so clones, 87% of them singletons. The CDR3 runs 18 residues. Germline values: CDR1 SGHNT, CDR2 YYREEE (reference sequence). V was pared by 5 bases and J by 5 bases, with 28 bases between. The data belong to a study of T cell responses to AZD1222 COVID-19 vaccine. Study details: Pooled in the analysis were second doses at about 4 or about 12 weeks. Whole-study findings and limits: AZD1222 recipients seropositive at baseline numbered only five to seven.

The specimen comprised peripheral blood, sampled on day 0 of AZD1222 vaccination. This TCR was sampled from an adult in good health. The V and J genes are TRBV5-4 and TRBJ1-2, with unresolved D. CDR3 amino acids: CASSPASPTDSLVYGYTF. CDR3 DNA sequence: TGTGCCAGCAGTCCAGCTTCGCCAACCGACTCCCTGGTATATGGCTACACCTTC.